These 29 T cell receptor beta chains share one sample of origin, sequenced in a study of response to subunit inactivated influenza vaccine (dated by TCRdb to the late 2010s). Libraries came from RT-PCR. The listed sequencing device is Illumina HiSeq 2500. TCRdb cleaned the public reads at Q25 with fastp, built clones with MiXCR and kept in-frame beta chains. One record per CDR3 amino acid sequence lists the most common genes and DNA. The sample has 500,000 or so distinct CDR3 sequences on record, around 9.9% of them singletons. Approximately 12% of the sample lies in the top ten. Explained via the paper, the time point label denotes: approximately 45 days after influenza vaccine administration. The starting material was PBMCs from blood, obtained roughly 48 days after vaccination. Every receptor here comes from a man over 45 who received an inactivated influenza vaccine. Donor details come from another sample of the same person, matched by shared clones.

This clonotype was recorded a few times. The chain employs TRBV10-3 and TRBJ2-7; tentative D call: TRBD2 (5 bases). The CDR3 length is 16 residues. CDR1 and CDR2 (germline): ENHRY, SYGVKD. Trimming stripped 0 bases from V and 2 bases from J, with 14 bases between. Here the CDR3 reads CAISESRAGPTYEQYF. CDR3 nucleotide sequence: TGTGCCATCAGTGAGTCGAGGGCAGGCCCAACCTACGAGCAGTACTTC.

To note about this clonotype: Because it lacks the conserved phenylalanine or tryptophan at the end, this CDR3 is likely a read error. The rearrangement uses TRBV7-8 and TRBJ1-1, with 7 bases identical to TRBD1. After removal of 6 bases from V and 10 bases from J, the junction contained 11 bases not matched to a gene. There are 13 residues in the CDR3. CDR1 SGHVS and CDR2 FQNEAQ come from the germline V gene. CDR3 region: CASSDRVKDVAFL. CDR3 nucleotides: TGTGCCAGCAGTGACAGGGTAAAGGATGTAGCTTTCCTT.

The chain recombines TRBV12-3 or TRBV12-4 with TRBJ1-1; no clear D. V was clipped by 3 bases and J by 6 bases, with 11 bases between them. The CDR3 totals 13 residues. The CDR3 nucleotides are TGTGCCAGCAGTTTCGGGTCGGGCGCTGAAGCTTTCTTT. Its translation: CASSFGSGAEAFF.

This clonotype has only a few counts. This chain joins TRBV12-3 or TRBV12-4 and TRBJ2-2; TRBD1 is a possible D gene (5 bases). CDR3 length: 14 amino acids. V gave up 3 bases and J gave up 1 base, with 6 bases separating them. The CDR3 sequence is CASSLTENTGELFF. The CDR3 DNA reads TGTGCCAGCAGTTTGACAGAGAACACCGGGGAGCTGTTTTTT.

CDR3 in amino acids: CASRMTGNDSPLHF. Written as DNA, the CDR3 is TGTGCCAGCAGGATGACAGGGAACGATTCACCCCTCCACTTT. The chain uses TRBV6-1 and TRBJ1-6; 7 bases align to TRBD1. With V trimmed by 6 bases and J by 8 bases, 7 bases remained unmatched. CDR1 MNHNS and CDR2 SASEGT come from the germline V gene. The CDR3 length is 14 residues.

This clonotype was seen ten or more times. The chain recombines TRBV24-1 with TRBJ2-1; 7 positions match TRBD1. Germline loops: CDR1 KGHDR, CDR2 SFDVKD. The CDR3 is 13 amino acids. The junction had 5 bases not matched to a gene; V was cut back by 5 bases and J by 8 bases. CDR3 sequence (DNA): TGTGCCACCAGTGCGACAGGGTCGGATGAGCAGTTCTTC. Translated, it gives CATSATGSDEQFF.

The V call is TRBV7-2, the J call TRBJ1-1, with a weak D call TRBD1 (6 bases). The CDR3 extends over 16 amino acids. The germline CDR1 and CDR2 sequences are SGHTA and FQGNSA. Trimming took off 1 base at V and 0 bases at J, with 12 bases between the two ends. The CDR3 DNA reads TGTGCCAGCAGCTTAGTTGGACAGACTATGAACACTGAAGCTTTCTTT. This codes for CASSLVGQTMNTEAFF.

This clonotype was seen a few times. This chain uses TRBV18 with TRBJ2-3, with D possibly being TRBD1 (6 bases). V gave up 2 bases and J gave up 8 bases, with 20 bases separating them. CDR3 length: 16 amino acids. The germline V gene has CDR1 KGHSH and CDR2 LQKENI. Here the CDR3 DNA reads TGTGCCAGCTCACCAATCGACAGGACCCGTCGGGGTACGCAGTATTTT. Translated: CASSPIDRTRRGTQYF.

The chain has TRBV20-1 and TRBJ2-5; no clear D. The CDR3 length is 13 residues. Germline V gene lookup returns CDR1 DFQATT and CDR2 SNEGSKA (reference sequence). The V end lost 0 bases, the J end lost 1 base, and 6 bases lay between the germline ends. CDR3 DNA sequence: TGCAGTGCTAGAGATGTCCCCCAAGAGACCCAGTACTTC. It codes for CSARDVPQETQYF.

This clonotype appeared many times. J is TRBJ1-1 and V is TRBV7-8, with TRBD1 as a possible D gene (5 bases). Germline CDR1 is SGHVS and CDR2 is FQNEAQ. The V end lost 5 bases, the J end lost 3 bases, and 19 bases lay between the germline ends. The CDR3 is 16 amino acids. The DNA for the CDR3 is TGTGCCAGCAGCCCCGTGGGCAGGGTAACGGACACTGAAGCTTTCTTT. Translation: CASSPVGRVTDTEAFF.

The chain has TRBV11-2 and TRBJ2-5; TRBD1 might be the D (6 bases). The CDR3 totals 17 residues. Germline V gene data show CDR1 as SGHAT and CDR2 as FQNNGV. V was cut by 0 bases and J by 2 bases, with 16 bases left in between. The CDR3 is CASSLDGLDRFQETQYF. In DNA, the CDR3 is TGTGCCAGCAGCTTAGATGGGCTGGACAGATTTCAAGAGACCCAGTACTTC.

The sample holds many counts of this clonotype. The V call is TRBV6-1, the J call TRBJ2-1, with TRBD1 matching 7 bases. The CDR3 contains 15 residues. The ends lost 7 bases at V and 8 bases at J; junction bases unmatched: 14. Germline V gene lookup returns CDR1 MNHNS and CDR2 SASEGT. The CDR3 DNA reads TGTGCCAGCAAAAAACAAGGACAGGCGCTGGATGAGCAGTTCTTC. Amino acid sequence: CASKKQGQALDEQFF.

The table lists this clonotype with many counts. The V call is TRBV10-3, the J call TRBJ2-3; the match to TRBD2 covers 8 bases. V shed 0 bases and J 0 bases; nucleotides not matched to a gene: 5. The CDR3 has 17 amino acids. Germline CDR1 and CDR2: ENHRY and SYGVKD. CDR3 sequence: CAISESGSGGSTDTQYF. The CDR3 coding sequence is TGTGCCATCAGTGAGTCAGGGAGCGGGGGAAGCACAGATACGCAGTATTTT.

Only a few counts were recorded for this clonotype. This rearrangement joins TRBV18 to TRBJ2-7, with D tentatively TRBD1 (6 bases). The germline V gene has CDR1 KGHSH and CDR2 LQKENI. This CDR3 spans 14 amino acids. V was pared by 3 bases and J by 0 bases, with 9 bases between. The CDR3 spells CASSPRTASYEQYF. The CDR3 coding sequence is TGTGCCAGCTCACCGAGGACAGCCTCCTACGAGCAGTACTTC. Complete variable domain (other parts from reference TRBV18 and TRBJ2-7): NAGVMQNPRHLVRRRGQEARLRCSPMKGHSHVYWYRQLPEEGLKFMVYLQKENIIDESGMPKERFSAEFPKEGPSILRIQQVVRGDSAAYFCASSPRTASYEQYFGPGTRLTVT.

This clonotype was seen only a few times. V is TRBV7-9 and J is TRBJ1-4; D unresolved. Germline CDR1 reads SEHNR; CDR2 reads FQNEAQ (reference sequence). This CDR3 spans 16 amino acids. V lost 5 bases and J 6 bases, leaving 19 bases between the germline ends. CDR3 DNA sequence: TGTGCCAGCAGCCTGGCTAACACGGACGCGTATGAAAAACTGTTTTTT. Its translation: CASSLANTDAYEKLFF.

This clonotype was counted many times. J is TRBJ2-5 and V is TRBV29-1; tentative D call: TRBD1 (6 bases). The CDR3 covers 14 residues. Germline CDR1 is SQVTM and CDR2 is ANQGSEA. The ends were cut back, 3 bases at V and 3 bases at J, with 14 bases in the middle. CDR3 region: CSVDDQRQEETQYF. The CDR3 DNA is TGCAGCGTTGACGATCAACGACAGGAAGAGACCCAGTACTTC.

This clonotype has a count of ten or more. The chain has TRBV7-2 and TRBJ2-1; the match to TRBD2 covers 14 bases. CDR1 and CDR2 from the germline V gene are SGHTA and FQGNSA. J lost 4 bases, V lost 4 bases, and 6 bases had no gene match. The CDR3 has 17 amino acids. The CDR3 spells CASSSTGTSGGYNEQFF. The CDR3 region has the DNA TGTGCCAGCAGCTCCACGGGGACTAGCGGGGGTTACAATGAGCAGTTCTTC.

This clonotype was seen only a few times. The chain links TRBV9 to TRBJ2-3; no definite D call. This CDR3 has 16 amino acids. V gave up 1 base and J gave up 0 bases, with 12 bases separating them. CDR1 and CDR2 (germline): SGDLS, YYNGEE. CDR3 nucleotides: TGTGCCAGCAGCGTAATCCCCGGATCTAGCACAGATACGCAGTATTTT. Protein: CASSVIPGSSTDTQYF.

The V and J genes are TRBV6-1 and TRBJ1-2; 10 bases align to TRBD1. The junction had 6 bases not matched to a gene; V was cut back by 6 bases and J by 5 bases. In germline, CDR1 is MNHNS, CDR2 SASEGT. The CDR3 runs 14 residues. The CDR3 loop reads CASRTGTGDYGYTF. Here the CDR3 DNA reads TGTGCCAGCAGGACCGGGACAGGGGATTATGGCTACACCTTC.

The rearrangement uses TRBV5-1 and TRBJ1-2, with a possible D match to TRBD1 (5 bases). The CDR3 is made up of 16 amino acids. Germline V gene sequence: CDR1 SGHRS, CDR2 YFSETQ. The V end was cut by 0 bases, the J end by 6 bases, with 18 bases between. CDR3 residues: CASSLAVTALRDGYTF. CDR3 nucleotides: TGCGCCAGCAGCTTGGCCGTGACAGCCTTACGCGATGGCTACACCTTC.

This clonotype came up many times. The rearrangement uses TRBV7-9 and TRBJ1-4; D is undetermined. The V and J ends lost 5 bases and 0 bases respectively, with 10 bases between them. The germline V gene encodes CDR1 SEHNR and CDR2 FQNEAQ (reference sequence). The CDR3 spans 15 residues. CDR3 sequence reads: CASSQDGSTNEKLFF. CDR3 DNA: TGTGCCAGCAGCCAGGACGGTTCAACTAATGAAAAACTGTTTTTT. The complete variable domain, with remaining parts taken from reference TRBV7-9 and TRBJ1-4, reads DTGVSQNPRHKITKRGQNVTFRCDPISEHNRLYWYRQTLGQGPEFLTYFQNEAQLEKSRLLSDRFSAERPKGSFSTLEIQRTEQGDSAMYLCASSQDGSTNEKLFFGSGTQLSVL.

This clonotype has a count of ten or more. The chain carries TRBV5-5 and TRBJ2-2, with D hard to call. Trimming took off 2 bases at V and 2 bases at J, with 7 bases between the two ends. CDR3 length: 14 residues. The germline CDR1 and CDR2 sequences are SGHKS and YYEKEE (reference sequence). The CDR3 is CASSFLGNTGELFF. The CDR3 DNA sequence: TGTGCCAGCAGCTTTTTAGGCAACACCGGGGAGCTGTTTTTT. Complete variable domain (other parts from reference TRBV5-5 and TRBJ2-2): DAGVTQSPTHLIKTRGQQVTLRCSPISGHKSVSWYQQVLGQGPQFIFQYYEKEERGRGNFPDRFSARQFPNYSSELNVNALLLGDSALYLCASSFLGNTGELFFGEGSRLTVL.

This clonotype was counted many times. The CDR3 loop is CASSPTGLITDTQYF. The CDR3, as DNA: TGTGCCAGCAGTCCCACGGGACTGATCACAGATACGCAGTATTTT. This chain joins TRBV6-1 and TRBJ2-3, with TRBD2 as a possible D gene (6 bases). The V end lost 5 bases, the J end lost 2 bases, and 14 bases lay between the germline ends. Looked up from germline, CDR1 is MNHNS and CDR2 is SASEGT. The CDR3 has 15 residues.

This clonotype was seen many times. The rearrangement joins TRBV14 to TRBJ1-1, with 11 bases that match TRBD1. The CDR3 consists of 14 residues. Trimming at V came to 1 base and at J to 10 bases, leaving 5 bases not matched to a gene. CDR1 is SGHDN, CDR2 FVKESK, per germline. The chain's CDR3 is CASSQVGQGATAFF. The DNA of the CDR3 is TGTGCCAGCAGCCAAGTAGGACAGGGGGCGACAGCTTTCTTT.

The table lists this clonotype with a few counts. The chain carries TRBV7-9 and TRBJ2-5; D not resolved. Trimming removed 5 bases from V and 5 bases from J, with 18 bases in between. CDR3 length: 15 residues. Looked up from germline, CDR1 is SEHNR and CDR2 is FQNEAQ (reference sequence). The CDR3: CASSPSDGVGETQYF. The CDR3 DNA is TGTGCCAGCAGCCCTTCGGATGGGGTAGGGGAGACCCAGTACTTC.

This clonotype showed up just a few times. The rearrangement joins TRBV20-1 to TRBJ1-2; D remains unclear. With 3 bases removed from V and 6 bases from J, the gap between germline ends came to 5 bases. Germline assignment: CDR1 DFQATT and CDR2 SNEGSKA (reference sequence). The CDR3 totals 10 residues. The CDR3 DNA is TGCAGTGCTAGGGGAAATGGCTACACCTTC. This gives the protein CSARGNGYTF.

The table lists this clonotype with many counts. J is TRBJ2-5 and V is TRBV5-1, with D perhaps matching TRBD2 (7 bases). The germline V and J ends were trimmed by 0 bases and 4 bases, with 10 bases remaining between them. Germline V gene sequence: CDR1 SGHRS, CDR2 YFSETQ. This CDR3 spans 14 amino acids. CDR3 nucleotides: TGCGCCAGCAGCTTGGTCGGGGGGCGAGAGACCCAGTACTTC. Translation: CASSLVGGRETQYF.

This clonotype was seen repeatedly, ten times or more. As DNA, the CDR3 is TGCGCCAGCAGCCAACCAACTAGCGTCAGCTCCTACAATGAGCAGTTCTTC. Protein sequence: CASSQPTSVSSYNEQFF. The chain recombines TRBV4-1 with TRBJ2-1; 7 positions match TRBD2. This CDR3 has 17 residues. The junction had 7 bases not matched to a gene; V was cut back by 2 bases and J by 0 bases. Per germline, CDR1 MGHRA and CDR2 YSYEKL.

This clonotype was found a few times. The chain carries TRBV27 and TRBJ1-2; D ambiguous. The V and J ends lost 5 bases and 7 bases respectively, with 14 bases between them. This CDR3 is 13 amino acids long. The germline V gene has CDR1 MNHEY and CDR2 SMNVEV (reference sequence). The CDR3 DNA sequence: TGTGCCAGCAGTACCCCCAGTTTGGGTGGCTACACCTTC. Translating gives CASSTPSLGGYTF.